This TCR beta chain is from a study of CD8+CD57+ T cells in acquired aplastic anemia. Overall study context: On average, sorted CD4+ and CD8+ cells gave roughly 3 ug of DNA.

On this clonotype itself: Its antigen is unknown.

Findings and limits, study-wide: Patients did not significantly differ from controls in CD8+ Simpson's diversity. Common to patients and controls were twenty-nine CD8+ CDR3 sequences.

CDR1 is SGHVS, CDR2 FNYEAQ, per germline. Trimming cost V 2 bases and J 13 bases, with 24 bases left between them. There are 16 residues in the CDR3. The TCR beta profiling, which covered VDJ combination and CDR3 sequence, was carried out using genomic DNA as the template. TCRdb ran MiXCR on the reads and lists one entry per CDR3 protein. The sample consists of roughly 250,000 distinct CDR3 sequences, roughly 82% of them appearing once. Patients included in sequencing had previously demonstrated CD8+CD57+ cell expansion by flow cytometry. The receptor was isolated from a human donor with aplastic anemia. Specimen: sorted CD4+, CD8+, or CD8+CD57+ T cells (not recorded which) from PBMCs. This chain joins TRBV7-6 and TRBJ2-1; the D is unclear. DNA of the CDR3: TGTGCCAGCAGCTTACCCCGCACAGATACGAGCGATTTTCAGTTCTTC. This sequence encodes CASSLPRTDTSDFQFF. The whole variable domain, filled in from reference TRBV7-6 and TRBJ2-1, reads GAGVSQSPRYKVTKRGQDVALRCDPISGHVSLYWYRQALGQGPEFLTYFNYEAQQDKSGLPNDRFSAERPEGSISTLTIQRTEQRDSAMYRCASSLPRTDTSDFQFFGPGTRLTVL.